This TCR beta chain stems from a study of radiotherapy plus CTLA-4 blockade in lung cancer. Measured with immunoSEQ multiplex PCR; TCRdb has only the in-frame clones, and not every one. This table holds under 110,000 clones, more than 70% found once. Between the trimmed V and J ends, which lost 5 bases and 10 bases, there was a span of 20 bases. The CDR3 is made up of 15 amino acids. Germline V gene sequence: CDR1 SNHLY, CDR2 FYNNEI. This TCR was sampled from a human donor with non-small cell lung cancer that progressed on radiotherapy plus ipilimumab. Some clones in this sample may be carry-over from other donors' samples. This sequence joins TRBV2 and TRBJ1-4; unclear D gene. Material: peripheral blood, obtained from a patient treated with radiotherapy plus ipilimumab. The DNA for the CDR3 is TGTGCCAGCAGTCGAAGCAGGCCCTCCGAAGGAAAACTGTTTTTT. As protein: CASSRSRPSEGKLFF.